Listed here is a single T cell receptor beta chain. Its antigen is as yet unknown. These data are taken from a study of T cell responses to AZD1222 COVID-19 vaccine. The CDR3 spans 14 residues. V was cut by 1 base and J by 5 bases, with 13 bases left in between. Germline assignment: CDR1 SGHNT and CDR2 YYREEE (reference sequence). Whole-study results and caveats: Seropositive status at baseline applied to only a handful of AZD1222 recipients. With dominance at 160-218 and 743-854, vaccine-associated CD4 TCRs spanned spike. Epitopes outside B.1.351 and B.1.1.7 mutated regions reportedly drew nearly half of spike TCRs. In a largely white British group with more females than males, clonal diversity was possibly underestimated.

Data came from immunoSEQ multiplex PCR; TCRdb stores just in-frame clones and leaves some out. The sample lists around 120,000 clones; roughly 91% were seen once. The genes are TRBV5-4 and TRBJ2-7; possibly TRBD1 for D (6 bases). This sample comprised peripheral blood, obtained on day 0 of AZD1222 vaccination. The receptor was isolated from an adult in good health. The CDR3, as DNA: TGTGCCAGCAGCTTGACCCCGGACAGAGACGAGCAGTACTTC. Protein: CASSLTPDRDEQYF.